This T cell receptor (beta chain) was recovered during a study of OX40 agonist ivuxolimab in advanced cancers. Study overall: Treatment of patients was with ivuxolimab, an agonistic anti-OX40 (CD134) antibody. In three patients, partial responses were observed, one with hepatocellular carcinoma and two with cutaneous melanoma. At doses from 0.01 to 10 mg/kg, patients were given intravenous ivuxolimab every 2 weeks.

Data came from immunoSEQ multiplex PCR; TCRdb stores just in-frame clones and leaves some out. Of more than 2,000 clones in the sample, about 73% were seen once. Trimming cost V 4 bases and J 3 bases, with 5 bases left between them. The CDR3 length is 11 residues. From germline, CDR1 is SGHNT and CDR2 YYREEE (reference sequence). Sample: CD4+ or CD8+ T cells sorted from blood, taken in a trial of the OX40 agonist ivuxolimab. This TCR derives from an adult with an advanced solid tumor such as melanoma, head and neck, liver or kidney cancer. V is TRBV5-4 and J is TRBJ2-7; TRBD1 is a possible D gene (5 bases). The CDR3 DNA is TGTGCCAGCAGCGACAGCTACGAGCAGTACTTC. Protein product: CASSDSYEQYF.